This T cell receptor beta chain is drawn from a study of somatic mutations in cytotoxic T cells in rheumatoid arthritis. Study summary: It was right after diagnosis, before any treatment, that patient blood (around 32 ml EDTA) was drawn. Study conclusions and caveats: The identity of the antigens targeted by the expanded CD8+ clones remained unknown.

In the authors' workflow: Rarely, patient CD8+ clones larger than 1% corresponded to published virus-specific TCRB sequences. Measured with immunoSEQ multiplex PCR; TCRdb has only the in-frame clones, and not every one. D and trimming were read from the DNA, whereas the V and J calls and clone size are those reported in that table. The profile shows some 14,000 clones, 60% to 75% of them singletons. A word on this clone: Its matching antigen is unknown.

The CDR3 sequence is 14 residues long. Germline assignment: CDR1 MNHEY and CDR2 SVGAGI. Between the trimmed V and J ends, which lost 0 bases and 1 base, there was a span of 6 bases. Sequencing was carried out using CD8+ T cells sorted from blood. The chain has TRBV6-5 and TRBJ1-1; D gene unclear. The receptor comes from an adult with rheumatoid arthritis. The CDR3 loop reads CASSYSEQNTEAFF. CDR3 nucleotide sequence: TGTGCCAGCAGTTACTCGGAACAGAACACTGAAGCTTTCTTT.